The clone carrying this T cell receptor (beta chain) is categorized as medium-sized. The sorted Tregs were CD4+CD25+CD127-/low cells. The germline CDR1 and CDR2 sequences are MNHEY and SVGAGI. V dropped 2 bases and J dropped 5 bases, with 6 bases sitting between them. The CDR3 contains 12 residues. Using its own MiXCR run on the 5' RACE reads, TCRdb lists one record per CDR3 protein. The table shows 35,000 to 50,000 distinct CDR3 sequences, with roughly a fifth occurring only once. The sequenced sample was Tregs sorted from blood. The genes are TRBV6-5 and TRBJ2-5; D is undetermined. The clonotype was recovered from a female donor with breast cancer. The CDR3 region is CASSYPWETQYF. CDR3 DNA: TGTGCCAGCAGTTACCCGTGGGAGACCCAGTACTTC.